The 17 T cell receptor beta chains presented below share a single source sample, sequenced in a study of human T cells and chemical hapten exposure. TCRdb reprocessed the RACE reads via MiXCR and lists one record per CDR3 protein. Here the sample spans around 250,000 distinct CDR3 sequences, over 8% being singletons. Time point described: pre-sensitization, week 0. Noted treatment: therapeutic diphenylcyclopropenone sensitization with weekly scalp DPC. The sequenced sample was whole blood, obtained in connection with sensitization to the hapten diphenylcyclopropenone (DPC). The receptors come from a woman aged 40 to 49 with alopecia areata. Some clones in this sample may be carry-over from other donors' samples.

A few counts support this clonotype. For the CDR3, the DNA is TGTGCCAGCAGCGTAGGGACTAGCGGGAGCGGCAATGAGCAGTTCTTC. Amino acid sequence: CASSVGTSGSGNEQFF. The J gene is TRBJ2-1, the V gene TRBV9; 13 bases agree with TRBD2. V lost 0 bases, J lost 6 bases, and 3 bases stayed unmatched. This CDR3 contains 16 residues. Per germline, CDR1 SGDLS and CDR2 YYNGEE.

This clonotype was detected only a few times. This CDR3 is CSARDLRESYNEQFF. DNA for the CDR3: TGCAGTGCTAGAGACTTACGGGAGTCCTACAATGAGCAGTTCTTC. The chain has TRBV20-1 and TRBJ2-1, with a tentative D call TRBD2 (6 bases). Trimming pared 0 bases from V and 1 base from J, leaving 10 bases between. Looked up from germline, CDR1 is DFQATT and CDR2 is SNEGSKA (reference sequence). This CDR3 is 15 amino acids long.

This clonotype appeared many times. The chain has TRBV27 and TRBJ2-7; 9 nucleotides line up with TRBD2. The CDR3 runs to 15 residues. V was pared by 2 bases and J by 4 bases, with 6 bases of the junction left unmatched. The germline gives CDR1 MNHEY, CDR2 SMNVEV (reference sequence). The CDR3 protein is CASSLAGGPMYEQYF. The DNA for the CDR3 is TGTGCCAGCAGTTTAGCGGGAGGGCCTATGTACGAGCAGTACTTC.

At least ten counts were recorded for this clonotype. The CDR3: CASSLDRDRAETQYF. In DNA, the CDR3 is TGTGCCAGCAGTTTAGATCGGGACAGGGCAGAGACCCAGTACTTC. The V call is TRBV27, the J call TRBJ2-5, with 9 bases aligning to TRBD1. J was trimmed by 4 bases and V by 2 bases; bases with no gene match: 5. CDR3 length equals 15 residues. Germline values: CDR1 MNHEY, CDR2 SMNVEV (reference sequence).

The rearrangement uses TRBV7-8 and TRBJ2-5, with TRBD2 identical over 9 bases. This CDR3 region has 15 residues. CDR1 and CDR2 (germline): SGHVS, FQNEAQ. V lost 5 bases and J lost 0; bases outside the gene matches: 4. This chain's CDR3 is CASSATSGYQETQYF. Here the CDR3 DNA reads TGTGCCAGCAGCGCCACTAGCGGGTACCAAGAGACCCAGTACTTC.

This clonotype was counted between two and nine times. V is TRBV9 and J is TRBJ1-1; 7 bases map to TRBD1. Germline assignment: CDR1 SGDLS and CDR2 YYNGEE. The J segment lost 4 bases and the V segment lost 0 bases, leaving 9 bases of the junction unmatched. The CDR3 is made up of 16 amino acids. The CDR3 protein is CASSVAPDRAGTEAFF. CDR3 nucleotides: TGTGCCAGCAGCGTAGCCCCCGACAGGGCAGGCACTGAAGCTTTCTTT.

This clonotype was seen more than once but under ten times. The chain links TRBV6-5 to TRBJ2-5; 8 nucleotides align to TRBD1. The length of the CDR3 is 13 residues. V lost 6 bases to trimming and J lost 6 bases; unmatched junction nucleotides: 6. CDR1 is MNHEY and CDR2 is SVGAGI in the germline V gene. The DNA of the CDR3 is TGTGCCAGCAGGGAAACAGGGGGGAAGACCCAGTACTTC. Amino acids: CASRETGGKTQYF.

In its sample, this clonotype was seen a few times. The chain couples TRBV4-2 to TRBJ1-2; D gene unclear. Germline CDR1 is LGHNA and CDR2 is YNFKEQ. The CDR3 length is 15 residues. Trimming shortened V by 0 bases and J by 2 bases, and 10 bases separated the two germline ends. DNA for the CDR3: TGTGCCAGCAGCCAAGATCTAGGGCAAAACTATGGCTACACCTTC. Its translation is CASSQDLGQNYGYTF.

This chain connects TRBV5-1 to TRBJ1-1, with D possibly TRBD1 on 5 matching bases. Trimming removed 2 bases at V and 2 bases at J, with 13 bases between. Germline V gene lookup returns CDR1 SGHRS and CDR2 YFSETQ. The CDR3 extends over 15 amino acids. CDR3 sequence: CASSFEETGNTEAFF. CDR3 sequence (DNA): TGCGCCAGCAGCTTTGAGGAAACAGGAAACACTGAAGCTTTCTTT.

A few counts support this clonotype. CDR3 amino acids: CASSLVLAASYNEQFF. Written as DNA, the CDR3 is TGCGCCAGCAGCTTGGTACTAGCGGCCTCCTACAATGAGCAGTTCTTC. V usage is TRBV5-1 and J usage is TRBJ2-1; 8 bases align to TRBD2. This CDR3 contains 16 residues. CDR1 is SGHRS and CDR2 is YFSETQ in the germline V gene. J was trimmed by 0 bases and V by 0 bases; bases with no gene match: 2. The whole variable domain, filled in from reference TRBV5-1 and TRBJ2-1, reads KAGVTQTPRYLIKTRGQQVTLSCSPISGHRSVSWYQQTPGQGLQFLFEYFSETQRNKGNFPGRFSGRQFSNSRSEMNVSTLELGDSALYLCASSLVLAASYNEQFFGPGTRLTVL.

Ten or more counts support this clonotype. The chain links TRBV28 to TRBJ2-7; 11 bases match TRBD2. The CDR3 spans 15 residues. Unmatched junction bases numbered 5, after V lost 6 bases and J lost 1 base. Germline-derived CDR1 and CDR2 are MDHEN and SYDVKM. In DNA form, the CDR3 reads TGTGCCAGCAGCACAAGGACTAGCGGGTCCTACGAGCAGTACTTC. It codes for CASSTRTSGSYEQYF.

This clonotype showed up just a few times. V is TRBV29-1 and J is TRBJ2-3; 8 nucleotides align to TRBD2. Germline V gene data show CDR1 as SQVTM and CDR2 as ANQGSEA. V shed 6 bases and J 2 bases; nucleotides not matched to a gene: 7. The CDR3 runs 14 residues. This CDR3 is CSVGTRRNTDTQYF. The CDR3 DNA reads TGCAGCGTGGGGACTAGACGGAACACAGATACGCAGTATTTT.

The V and J genes are TRBV6-5 and TRBJ1-5; TRBD1 aligns across 7 bases. This CDR3 comprises 15 residues. The junction had 6 bases not matched to a gene; V was cut back by 4 bases and J by 3 bases. Germline CDR1 MNHEY, CDR2 SVGAGI. For the CDR3, the DNA is TGTGCCAGCAGTTGGGCAGGGGGGAACAATCAGCCCCAGCATTTT. It specifies CASSWAGGNNQPQHF.

This clonotype was seen repeatedly, ten times or more. V usage is TRBV10-2 and J usage is TRBJ1-2; D possibly corresponds to TRBD1 (5 bases). The CDR3 is 14 residues long. Trimming removed 4 bases from V and 3 bases from J, with 12 bases in between. Germline values: CDR1 WSHSY, CDR2 SAAADI. Here the CDR3 DNA reads TGCGCCAGCAGTGCGGGACCCATGGACTATGGCTACACCTTC. Amino acid sequence: CASSAGPMDYGYTF.

The V gene is TRBV10-3, the J gene TRBJ2-3, with 9 bases matching TRBD1. The CDR3 is 16 residues long. CDR1 is ENHRY, CDR2 SYGVKD, per germline. V lost 7 bases, J lost 4 bases, and 12 bases stayed unmatched. CDR3 sequence reads: CAITTSRDRDPDTQYF. The DNA of the CDR3 is TGTGCCATCACTACAAGCCGGGACAGGGACCCAGATACGCAGTATTTT.

The chain links TRBV10-3 to TRBJ2-7; 11 bases are a match to TRBD2. Germline CDR1 and CDR2: ENHRY and SYGVKD. This CDR3 has 16 amino acids. V gave up 3 bases and J gave up 3 bases; unmatched junction bases: 7. CDR3 nucleotides: TGTGCCATCAGTGACACCATTAGCGGGAGGGTCTACGAGCAGTACTTC. This gives the protein CAISDTISGRVYEQYF.

This clonotype was seen only a few times. The genes are TRBV7-8 and TRBJ1-1; D is ambiguous. Trimming removed 1 base at V and 3 bases at J, with 6 bases between. This CDR3 comprises 13 residues. The germline V gene has CDR1 SGHVS and CDR2 FQNEAQ. The CDR3 here is CASSLVQHTEAFF. For the CDR3, the DNA is TGTGCCAGCAGCTTAGTCCAGCACACTGAAGCTTTCTTT.